These T cell receptor beta chains were read from a single sample in a study of blood T cells in healthy people across ages. TCRdb passed the 5' RACE reads through MiXCR, listing each CDR3 protein once. Of some 800,000 distinct CDR3 sequences detected, under 55% appear once; the ten largest clones hold about a fifth. The sequencing input was blood. These receptors originate from a man in his sixties in good health. Both conserved end residues are part of each CDR3. A D gene is named only where the DNA matches it firmly. Expanded clones are given a class, and other clones once, few, many or no size at all.

J: TRBJ1-6; D: .; V: TRBV12-3/TRBV12-4; size: few; CDR3: CASSPAGANSPLHF; DNA: TGTGCCAGCAGCCCGGCGGGGGCAAATTCACCCCTCCACTTT
J: TRBJ2-5; D: .; V: TRBV29-1; size: .; CDR3: CSVEFMGIGYQETQYF; DNA: TGCAGCGTTGAATTTATGGGGATAGGGTACCAAGAGACCCAGTACTTC
J: TRBJ2-7; D: .; V: TRBV6-6; size: .; CDR3: CATRPGLLYEQYF; DNA: TGTGCCACCCGACCGGGCCTGCTCTACGAGCAGTACTTC
J: TRBJ2-5; D: .; V: TRBV6-6; size: .; CDR3: CASTPFISGETQETQYF; DNA: TGTGCCAGCACACCCTTCATCTCCGGGGAGACTCAAGAGACCCAGTACTTC
J: TRBJ1-2; D: .; V: TRBV20-1; size: few; CDR3: CSVLRPEPELFNYGYTF; DNA: TGCAGTGTTCTCCGTCCAGAACCTGAATTATTTAACTATGGCTACACCTTC
J: TRBJ2-1; D: .; V: TRBV6-2/TRBV6-3; size: .; CDR3: CASSLWASSYNERFF; DNA: TGTGCCAGCAGTCTCTGGGCGAGCTCCTACAATGAGCGGTTCTTC
J: TRBJ1-2; D: TRBD1; V: TRBV28; size: .; CDR3: CASSPVRATGAYGYTF; DNA: TGTGCCAGCAGTCCTGTCCGGGCCACAGGGGCCTATGGCTACACCTTC
J: TRBJ1-5; D: .; V: TRBV4-3; size: .; CDR3: CASSPFQGNQPQHF; DNA: TGCGCCAGCAGCCCCTTTCAGGGCAATCAGCCCCAGCATTTT
J: TRBJ1-1; D: .; V: TRBV14; size: few; CDR3: CASSYLPNTEAFF; DNA: TGTGCCAGCAGCTATTTACCGAACACTGAAGCTTTCTTT
J: TRBJ1-6; D: .; V: TRBV9; size: few; CDR3: CASSPEGQPGSPLHF; DNA: TGTGCCAGCAGCCCAGAGGGACAACCAGGGTCACCCCTCCACTTT
J: TRBJ1-4; D: TRBD1; V: TRBV30; size: .; CDR3: CAWSHAQGARNEKLFF; DNA: TGTGCCTGGAGTCATGCACAGGGGGCAAGGAATGAAAAACTGTTTTTT